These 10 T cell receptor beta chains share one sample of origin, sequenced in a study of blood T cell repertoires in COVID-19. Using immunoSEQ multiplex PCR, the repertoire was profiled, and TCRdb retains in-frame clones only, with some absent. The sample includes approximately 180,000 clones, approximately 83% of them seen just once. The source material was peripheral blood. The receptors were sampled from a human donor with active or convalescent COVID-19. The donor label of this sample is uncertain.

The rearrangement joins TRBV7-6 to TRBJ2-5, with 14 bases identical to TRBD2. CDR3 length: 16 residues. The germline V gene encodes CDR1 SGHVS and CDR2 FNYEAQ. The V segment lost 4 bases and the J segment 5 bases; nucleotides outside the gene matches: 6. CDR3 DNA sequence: TGTGCCAGCAGCTCCCGACTAGCGGGGGGGCCTGAGACCCAGTACTTC. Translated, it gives CASSSRLAGGPETQYF.

The CDR3 nucleotides are TGTGCCAGCAGCTCCACTCGACAGGGAAACTATGGCTACACCTTC. Translation: CASSSTRQGNYGYTF. The chain combines TRBV6-2 or TRBV6-3 with TRBJ1-2, with TRBD1 matching over 7 bases. The CDR3 covers 15 residues. The germline gives CDR1 MNHEY, CDR2 SVGEGT. The ends lost 6 bases at V and 2 bases at J; junction bases unmatched: 9.

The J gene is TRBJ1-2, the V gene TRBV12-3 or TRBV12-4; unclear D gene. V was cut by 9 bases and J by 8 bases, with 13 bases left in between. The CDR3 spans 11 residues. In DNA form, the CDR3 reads TGTGCCAGTGGCTACAGTTACGGCTACACCTTC. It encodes CASGYSYGYTF.

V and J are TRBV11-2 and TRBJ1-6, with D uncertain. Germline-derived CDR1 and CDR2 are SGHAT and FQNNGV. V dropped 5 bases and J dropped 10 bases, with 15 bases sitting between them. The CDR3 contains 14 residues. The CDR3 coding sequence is TGTGCCAGCAGCGCTGACCCCGCGGGATCACCCCTCCACTTT. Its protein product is CASSADPAGSPLHF.

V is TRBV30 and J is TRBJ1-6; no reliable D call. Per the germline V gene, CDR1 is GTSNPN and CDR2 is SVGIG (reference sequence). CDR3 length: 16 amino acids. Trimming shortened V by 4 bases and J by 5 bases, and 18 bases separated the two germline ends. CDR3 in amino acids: CAWTRAGLLDNSPLHF. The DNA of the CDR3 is TGTGCCTGGACCCGTGCCGGCCTTCTAGATAATTCACCCCTCCACTTT.

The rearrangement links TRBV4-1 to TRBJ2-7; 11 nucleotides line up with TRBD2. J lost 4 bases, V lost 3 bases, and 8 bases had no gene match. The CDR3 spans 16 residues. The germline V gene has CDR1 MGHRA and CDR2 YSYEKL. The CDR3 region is CASSQVLAGVGYEQYF. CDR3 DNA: TGCGCCAGCAGCCAGGTACTAGCGGGAGTTGGGTACGAGCAGTACTTC.

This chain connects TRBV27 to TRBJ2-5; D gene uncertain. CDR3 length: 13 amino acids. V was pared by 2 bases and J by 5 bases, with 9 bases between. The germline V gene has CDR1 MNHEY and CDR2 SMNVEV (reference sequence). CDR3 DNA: TGTGCCAGCAGTTTACGTCATCGGGAGACCCAGTACTTC. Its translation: CASSLRHRETQYF.

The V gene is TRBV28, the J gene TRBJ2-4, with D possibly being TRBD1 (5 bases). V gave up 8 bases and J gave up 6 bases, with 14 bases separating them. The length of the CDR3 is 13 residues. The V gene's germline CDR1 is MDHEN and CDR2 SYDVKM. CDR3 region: CASSDSSGNIQYF. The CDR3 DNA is TGTGCCAGCTCAGACAGTTCGGGAAACATTCAGTACTTC.

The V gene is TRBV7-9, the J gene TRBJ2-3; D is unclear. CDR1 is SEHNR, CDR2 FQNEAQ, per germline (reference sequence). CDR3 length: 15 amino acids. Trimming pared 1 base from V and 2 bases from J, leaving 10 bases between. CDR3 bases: TGTGCCAGCAGCTTAGTAACAATTTTCACAGATACGCAGTATTTT. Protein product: CASSLVTIFTDTQYF.

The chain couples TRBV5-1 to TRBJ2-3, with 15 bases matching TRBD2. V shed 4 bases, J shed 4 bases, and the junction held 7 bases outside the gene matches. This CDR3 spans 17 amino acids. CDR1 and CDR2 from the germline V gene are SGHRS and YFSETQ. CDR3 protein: CASSRRTSGGASDTQYF. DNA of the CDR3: TGCGCCAGCAGCCGCCGGACTAGCGGGGGGGCCTCAGATACGCAGTATTTT.